Sequencing of this T cell receptor (beta chain) was carried out in a study of T cells in Graves' hyperthyroidism and ophthalmopathy (dated by TCRdb to the late 2010s). With respect to the entire study: Peripheral blood samples were taken at initial diagnosis, before any treatment was given. Thyroid tissue and blood T-cell repertoires from several Graves' hyperthyroidism patients were also compared in the study. For training and testing, the 100 or so patients in the discovery cohort were randomly divided in a 7:3 ratio. Prospective prediction of ophthalmopathy was tested in an independent validation cohort of some 20 hyperthyroidism patients and around 16 patients who later progressed to ophthalmopathy. TCR V-J signatures able to tell the groups apart were searched for in a discovery cohort of 100 patients, of whom approximately 40 had Graves' ophthalmopathy and 55 to 60 had stable Graves' hyperthyroidism. TCR Vbeta CDR3 sequencing of around 130 peripheral blood samples (roughly 43 ophthalmopathy, about 75 hyperthyroidism and 17 progressor patients) is reported in the paper. After sampling, hyperthyroidism patients received methimazole starting at 30 mg daily, and ophthalmopathy patients received high-dose intravenous methylprednisolone. Broad study findings and their caveats: In validation, the model predicted progression to ophthalmopathy a median of about 5.9 months before onset, with approximately 71% sensitivity and about 72% specificity. Sample size was not statistically predetermined, and blinding of investigators to group allocation was not performed. In cross-validation, a model built on a 13 V-J signature told ophthalmopathy apart from stable hyperthyroidism with 85% to 90% sensitivity and approximately 81% specificity, and in testing the same model reached 80%/75%. Most expanded thyroid clonotypes (frequency above 0.001) were also detected in blood, suggesting blood repertoires may reflect thyroid immune responses.

CDR1 MGHRA and CDR2 YSYEKL were looked up in the germline V gene. The junction shows trimming of 1 base on V and 5 bases on J, plus 8 bases between the germline ends. Taken from cysteine to phenylalanine, the CDR3 has 13 residues. Left in the record is the CDR3 DNA by itself, 39 bases read in frame from the first base. In the ophthalmopathy patients, disease was moderately to severely active, with a Clinical Activity Score of 3 or more, a NOSPECS grade of 4 or more, and a duration of less than 3 months. The study excluded patients with uncontrolled infections, other autoimmune diseases, pregnancy or lactation. Diagnoses were established on the basis of clinical symptoms, serum thyroxine and TRAb, thyroid ultrasound, and orbital computed tomography. PBMCs were separated from roughly 9.6 ml of fresh peripheral blood using Ficoll-Paque density gradient centrifugation. Trizol reagent was used to extract total RNA, and RNA quality was then checked on an Agilent 2100 Bioanalyzer.

This clonotype showed up just a few times. No antigen is known for it. No base-level quality is on record; no much larger clone is a single base apart. The TCR beta CDR3 regions were amplified from the RNA transcripts. For the first round of RT-PCR on the TCR CDR3, the HTBI primer set was used together with the Qiagen OneStep RT-PCR kit. The libraries were constructed in a second round of multiplex PCR and then size-selected and purified. Paired-end sequencing of the libraries was performed with 100 bp reads on an Illumina HiSeq2000. Per the source publication's procedure: Raw data were processed with SOAPnuke, discarding reads with adapters, uncalled bases, mean Phred below 15, or no exact constant-primer or identifier match. High-quality paired reads were merged using COPE v1.2.5, and each unique nucleotide sequence was defined as a clonotype. MiTCR v1.1 was used to align clonotypes to the IMGT TRBV, TRBD and TRBJ reference segments. Only V-J combinations with frequency above 0.0001, covering 99% to 99.2% of repertoires, were analysed. A TCS score was defined as the ratio between F50 (clonal expansion) and ExV (chaos), using BLOSUM62-based TCRdist between CDR3 peptides within each V-J. Welch's t-statistics and random forest reduced around 520 V-J features to some 14, which were used in a naive Bayes classifier (R e1071). In TCRdb, the public reads were trimmed at Q25 with fastp and aligned with MiXCR, with productive beta chains retained. Every CDR3 protein is listed once, alongside the most common genes and DNA of its rows. The V and J calls were determined by TCRdb, not by the authors. Here the sample has 500,000 to 600,000 distinct CDR3 sequences; 15% to 20% occur a single time. The ten largest make up approximately 50% of the sample.

Sequenced sample: blood. The sequence joins TRBV4-1 to TRBJ2-5, with the D gene not clear enough to name. The clonotype was recovered from a man between 40 and 49 years old with Graves' ophthalmopathy. The CDR3 protein is CASSQGVPETQYF. The DNA reads as follows: TGCGCCAGCAGCCAAGGCGTCCCGGAGACCCAGTACTTC.